A single TCR beta chain is shown here with its context. The data belong to a study of control samples from healthy donors and cancer patients. Sequenced by immunoSEQ multiplex PCR; TCRdb stores in-frame clones only, minus some. This repertoire shows 150,000 or so clones, 90% to 95% found once; its top ten account for over 4%. V shed 6 bases and J 0 bases; nucleotides not matched to a gene: 20. This CDR3 is 21 amino acids long. Germline lookup yields CDR1 ENHRY and CDR2 SYGVKD. The sequenced sample was blood. The TCR originated in a woman aged 60-75 years in good health. This sequence joins TRBV10-3 and TRBJ1-6, with TRBD1 matching over 7 bases. In nucleotides, the CDR3 is TGTGCCATCAGCCTGACAGGGCCTGAGGGTAGGGAAGGCTCCTATAATTCACCCCTCCACTTT. Residues: CAISLTGPEGREGSYNSPLHF.